This T cell receptor beta chain was found in a study of T cell responses to AZD1222 COVID-19 vaccine (dated by TCRdb to the early 2020s). Context from the whole study: TCR sequencing covered roughly 230 trial participants: about 210 given two doses of AZD1222 and some 25 given two doses of MenACWY control vaccine. Trial participants were enrolled into age subgroups of 18-55, 56-69 and 70-plus years, which contained roughly 150, 30 and 60 TCR-sequenced participants, respectively.

The research as a whole found: The 56-69-year group was small, and its depth increase did not reach significance, likely because of low power. Most participants were white British and females outnumbered males, and the authors suggested that clonal diversity may have been underestimated. Conclusions about previously exposed vaccinees are limited because only six or seven AZD1222 recipients were SARS-CoV-2 seropositive at baseline. Spike-specific TCR breadth and depth rose significantly after two AZD1222 doses compared with day 0 and with MenACWY recipients. Because no day 14 peak-response samples were available, the repertoires could be characterized only after the peak T cell response. Epitopes outside the regions mutated in the B.1.351 and B.1.1.7 variants were reportedly recognized by nearly half of the unique spike-specific TCRs. The whole spike protein was spanned by vaccine-associated CD4 TCRs, and dominant responses were seen in regions 160-218 and 743-854.

Counted from cysteine to phenylalanine, this CDR3 has 12 amino acids. Here the CDR3 DNA is all that survives: 36 bases in frame from base 1. CDR1 and CDR2, looked up from the germline V gene, are MNHEY and SVGAGI. V was cut back by 2 bases and J by 6 bases, leaving a gap of 2 bases between them. This clone was detected a few times. Its antigen target is currently unknown. Base qualities are not recorded, but no much larger clone differs from it by a single base. Interpreted using the paper, the time point label stands for: about 28 days (+/-7) after the second vaccine dose. AZD1222 recipients whose second dose came at about 4 weeks and those whose second dose came at about 12 weeks were combined into one group, since spike-specific TCR depth and breadth did not differ between the two schedules. The vaccinee samples were drawn from two UK trials, COV001 and COV002, one of which was a single-blind randomized controlled phase 2/3 trial testing AZD1222 (ChAdOx1 nCoV-19) in healthy adults. For TCRbeta chain sequencing, PBMC samples were collected from trial participants at day 0 and at day 28 after the second dose.

The CDR3 regions of human TCRbeta chains were analyzed by immunosequencing. The authors' pipeline ran thus. TCRs in the repertoires were matched against a reference library of SARS-CoV-2-specific TCRs that had been generated with the MIRA antigen-specificity platform. Breadth was defined as the fraction of unique TCRs that were SARS-CoV-2-associated, and depth was defined as the fraction of total T cells that were SARS-CoV-2-associated. Using the MIRA data, each spike-specific TCR was assigned both to the spike region to which the TCR was reactive and to a CD4 or CD8 class. Log10-transformed breadth and depth values were compared by one-way ANOVA with Sidak's multiple comparisons tests. What TCRdb holds here is the immuneACCESS table cut down to in-frame rearrangements. Part of the clones is not present; checked against another copy, under half of the missing clones reflect an unresolved V gene, and the others are unexplained. That table gives V, J and clone size, and the DNA gave D and trimming. The sample records 75,000 to 95,000 clones, roughly nine tenths of which are singletons. The ten largest clones take up roughly 5.2% of the sample.

This receptor was obtained from an adult who received the AZD1222 COVID-19 vaccine. Sequencing used peripheral blood, obtained 28 days after the second AZD1222 dose. The chain uses TRBV6-5 and TRBJ1-6, with the D gene too uncertain to name. The CDR3 is CASSYSNSPLHF. The bases are TGTGCCAGCAGTTACAGTAATTCACCCCTCCACTTT.